The 10 T cell receptor beta chains below all came from one sample that was sequenced in a study of blood T cell repertoires in COVID-19. Libraries were prepared by immunoSEQ multiplex PCR; TCRdb keeps only in-frame clonotypes and omits some of them. The sample contains approximately 160,000 clones, approximately 79% of which appear only once. Sequencing input: PBMCs or T cells enriched from blood (not recorded which). The receptors were sampled from a man in his forties or fifties who had recovered from COVID-19.

In its sample, this clone was seen many times. CDR3 nucleotide sequence: TGTGCCAGCAACGCGGACAGGGTTGATGGCTACACCTTC. This encodes CASNADRVDGYTF. This chain uses TRBV5-4 with TRBJ1-2, with 8 bases lining up with TRBD1. The germline gives CDR1 SGHNT, CDR2 YYREEE (reference sequence). J was trimmed by 6 bases and V by 6 bases; bases with no gene match: 7. The CDR3 is 13 residues long.

This clone has at least ten counts. The chain recombines TRBV4-2 with TRBJ2-1; 9 positions match TRBD1. Losses at the gene ends were 0 bases for V and 6 bases for J; bases not matched to a gene: 6. The CDR3 spans 16 residues. CDR1 and CDR2 (germline): LGHNA, YNFKEQ. Here the CDR3 reads CASSQEGPGQGNEQFF. The CDR3, as DNA: TGTGCCAGCAGCCAAGAGGGACCGGGACAGGGCAATGAGCAGTTCTTC.

The chain has TRBV4-3 and TRBJ1-2; 11 nucleotides match TRBD1. Germline V CDR1 and CDR2: LGHNA, YSLEER. The junction had 14 bases not matched to a gene; V was cut back by 1 base and J by 4 bases. CDR3 length equals 19 residues. The CDR3 region is CASSQADRGRVGVGYGYTF. The CDR3 DNA is TGCGCCAGCAGCCAAGCGGACAGGGGGCGTGTCGGGGTAGGCTATGGCTACACCTTC.

The genes are TRBV25-1 and TRBJ2-5, with D possibly matching TRBD1 (5 bases). The germline V gene encodes CDR1 MGHDK and CDR2 SYGVNS. The CDR3 covers 15 residues. Trimming pared 3 bases from V and 0 bases from J, leaving 11 bases between. The CDR3 spells CASSDTNRNQETQYF. The CDR3 coding sequence is TGTGCCAGCAGTGATACTAACAGGAACCAAGAGACCCAGTACTTC.

The V call is TRBV6-2 or TRBV6-3, the J call TRBJ1-2; D gene unclear. The CDR3 covers 16 residues. V was pared by 5 bases and J by 2 bases, with 18 bases between. From germline, CDR1 is MNHEY and CDR2 SVGEGT. CDR3 loop: CASSHTSGRINYGYTF. The CDR3 nucleotides are TGTGCCAGCAGTCACACAAGCGGACGGATAAACTATGGCTACACCTTC.

As DNA, the CDR3 is TGCGCCAGCAGCCACGGTTCTCGCAGGGCCGGAAACACCATATATTTT. Amino acid sequence: CASSHGSRRAGNTIYF. The chain couples TRBV4-1 to TRBJ1-3; possibly TRBD1 for D (5 bases). V lost 3 bases to trimming and J lost 4 bases, with 16 bases between them. The CDR3 totals 16 residues. CDR1 is MGHRA, CDR2 YSYEKL, per germline.

This clone has a handful of counts. The J gene is TRBJ1-3, the V gene TRBV27; maybe TRBD1 (5 bases). The CDR3 spans 16 residues. Germline-derived CDR1 and CDR2 are MNHEY and SMNVEV (reference sequence). Trimming cost V 2 bases and J 0 bases, with 11 bases left between them. CDR3 loop: CASSLGPGLSGNTIYF. For the CDR3, the DNA is TGTGCCAGCAGTTTAGGACCGGGACTCTCTGGAAACACCATATATTTT.

This chain connects TRBV19 to TRBJ2-3; TRBD2 agrees at 8 bases. With V trimmed by 4 bases and J by 1 base, 7 bases remained unmatched. CDR1 is LNHDA, CDR2 SQIVND, per germline (reference sequence). The CDR3 spans 16 residues. The CDR3 is CASSKSARGGTDTQYF. CDR3 in DNA: TGTGCCAGTAGTAAGTCCGCGCGGGGGGGCACAGATACGCAGTATTTT. Full variable domain (missing parts from reference TRBV19 and TRBJ2-3): DGGITQSPKYLFRKEGQNVTLSCEQNLNHDAMYWYRQDPGQGLRLIYYSQIVNDFQKGDIAEGYSVSREKKESFPLTVTSAQKNPTAFYLCASSKSARGGTDTQYFGPGTRLTVL.

J is TRBJ1-1 and V is TRBV7-9, with D possibly being TRBD1 (6 bases). Per germline, CDR1 SEHNR and CDR2 FQNEAQ (reference sequence). The CDR3 covers 12 residues. Trimming took off 5 bases at V and 4 bases at J, with 8 bases between the two ends. The CDR3 DNA reads TGTGCCAGCAGCCGAGGGGGCACTGAAGCTTTCTTT. The encoded protein is CASSRGGTEAFF.

The table lists this clone with a count of one. The chain employs TRBV11-2 and TRBJ1-6, with a weak D call TRBD1 (6 bases). CDR1 is SGHAT, CDR2 FQNNGV, per germline. V shed 0 bases and J shed 10 bases, with 13 bases lying between them. This CDR3 has 15 amino acids. Here the CDR3 reads CASSLDQGMGSPLHF. The CDR3 DNA follows: TGTGCCAGCAGCTTAGACCAGGGGATGGGCTCACCCCTCCACTTT. The complete variable domain, with remaining parts taken from reference TRBV11-2 and TRBJ1-6, reads EAGVAQSPRYKIIEKRQSVAFWCNPISGHATLYWYQQILGQGPKLLIQFQNNGVVDDSQLPKDRFSAERLKGVDSTLKIQPAKLEDSAVYLCASSLDQGMGSPLHFGNGTRLTVT.